This T cell receptor (beta chain) was observed in a study of T cells in Graves' hyperthyroidism and ophthalmopathy. Study context: Before any treatment, at initial diagnosis, peripheral blood was collected.

Amplification yielded TCR beta CDR3 regions, with RNA transcripts as the source. Primed by the HTBI set, a first-round RT-PCR was run on the TCR CDR3. TCRdb re-derived calls from the multiplex PCR reads in MiXCR, one entry per CDR3 protein. Of around 340,000 distinct CDR3 sequences in the sample, roughly 14% were seen once. The V gene's germline CDR1 is LGHNA and CDR2 YSLEER. The germline V and J ends were trimmed by 4 bases and 4 bases, with 25 bases remaining between them. CDR3 length: 19 residues. The chain combines TRBV4-3 with TRBJ1-4; perhaps TRBD1 as D (6 bases). The sequence was collected from a woman aged 30 to 39 with Graves' hyperthyroidism. Input material: blood. The chain's CDR3 is CASSPQQFAEQGLNEKLFF. CDR3 nucleotide sequence: TGCGCCAGCAGCCCGCAGCAGTTTGCCGAACAGGGCCTTAATGAAAAACTGTTTTTT.